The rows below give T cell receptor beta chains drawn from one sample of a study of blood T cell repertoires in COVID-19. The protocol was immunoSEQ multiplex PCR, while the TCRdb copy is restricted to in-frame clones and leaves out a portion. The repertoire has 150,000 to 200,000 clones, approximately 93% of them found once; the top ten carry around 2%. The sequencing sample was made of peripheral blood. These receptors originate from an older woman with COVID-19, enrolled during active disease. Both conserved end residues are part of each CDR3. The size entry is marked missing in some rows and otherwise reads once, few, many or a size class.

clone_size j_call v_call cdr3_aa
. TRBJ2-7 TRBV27 CASSLGTGSYEQYF
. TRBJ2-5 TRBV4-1 CASSPLGAGEEQETQYF
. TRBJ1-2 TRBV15 CATSRAGGREYGYTF
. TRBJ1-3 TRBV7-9 CASSRTVSGNTIYF
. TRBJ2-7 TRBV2 CASSSDRGRSYEQYF
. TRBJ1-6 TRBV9 CASSVDTGLPPLHF
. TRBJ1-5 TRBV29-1 CSVRVGATPYQPQHF
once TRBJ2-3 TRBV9 CASRGLSTDTQYF
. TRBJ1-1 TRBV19 CASSSKGGSGFF
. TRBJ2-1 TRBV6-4 CASSDSAGSYNEQFF
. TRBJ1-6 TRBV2 CASSATGAASPLHF
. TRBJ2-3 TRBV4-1 CASSHSKISSRLAGDYTDTQYF
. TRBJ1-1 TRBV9 CASSVGTDTEAFF
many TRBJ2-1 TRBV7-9 CASSPGGGGNEQFF
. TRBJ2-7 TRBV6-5 CASSYSTGQIYEQYF
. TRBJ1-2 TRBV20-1 CSASIVSNYGYTF
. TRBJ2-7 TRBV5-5 CASSNPGQGLFEQYF
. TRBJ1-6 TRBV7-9 CASRPEGAPLHF
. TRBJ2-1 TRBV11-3 CASSPTGRRYDEQFF
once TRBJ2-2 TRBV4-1 CASSQVSGVLTGELFF
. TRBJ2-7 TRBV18 CASSQRQAYEQYF
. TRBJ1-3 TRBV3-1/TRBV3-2 CASTLTGTGNTIYF